This T cell receptor (delta chain) was profiled in a study of gamma-delta T cells after stem cell transplantation (dated by TCRdb to 2016 to 2018). CDR1 and CDR2 are read off the germline V gene as GEAIGNYY and EKD. Cut back by 3 bases and 5 bases, the V and J ends lie 24 bases apart. The CDR3 goes from the cysteine to the phenylalanine over 17 residues. The read is trimmed to its CDR3 DNA, 51 bases read in frame from base 1. Of note for this clone: The antigen it binds to is not known. A far larger clone is one nucleotide away, so this likely arose from a read error. Other DNA sequences in the same sample also yield this CDR3.

Library preparation employed RT-PCR. The sequencing machine was an Illumina MiSeq. Clone calls in TCRdb were regenerated from the public reads with CATT, after which identical DNA sequences shared one row. Recorded for this sample are 2,000 to 2,500 delta-chain clones; just over 3% of them occurred a single time. The leading ten clones occupy 21% of the sample. The rearrangement joined TRDV2 to TRDJ1; the D gene is perhaps TRDD3, from 6 matching bases. The sample was gamma-delta T cells. The clonotype originates from a human donor. It is not recorded whose cells these are; they may come from a transplant donor. Read as DNA, the sequence is TGTGCCTGTGACCCGCTACGGACGGGGGGAATCACAGATAAACTCATCTTT. It codes for CACDPLRTGGITDKLIF.